One and the same sample provided the 2 T cell receptor beta chains below, sequenced in a study of Ad26.COV2.S vaccination and SARS-CoV-2 variants. Documented treatment: 15 to 20 received Ad26.COV2.S at low or high dose, single or two shots; about five received placebo; per-sample allocation not given. The samples were gathered on day 63 after the first injection of vaccine or placebo. TCRdb keeps only in-frame clones here, not all; method: immunoSEQ multiplex PCR. The data contain roughly 420,000 clones, 88% of them seen just once; the ten biggest clones take up 3.6%. The sequencing here drew on peripheral blood, taken in a trial of Ad26.COV2.S vaccine versus placebo. The receptors come from a person between 18 and 59 years old who received the Ad26.COV2.S COVID-19 vaccine or a placebo.

J is TRBJ2-5 and V is TRBV7-2; no reliable D call. The CDR3 consists of 13 residues. Germline V gene data show CDR1 as SGHTA and CDR2 as FQGNSA. V lost 4 bases to trimming and J lost 4 bases, with 10 bases between them. The CDR3, as DNA: TGTGCCAGCAGCTCGATTTTTAGAGAGACCCAGTACTTC. Translation: CASSSIFRETQYF.

CDR3 sequence: CASSIDQGPNIQYF. The DNA for the CDR3 is TGTGCCAGTAGTATAGATCAGGGGCCGAACATTCAGTACTTC. V and J are TRBV19 and TRBJ2-4; tentative D call: TRBD1 (6 bases). With 0 bases removed from V and 7 bases from J, the gap between germline ends came to 10 bases. Germline CDR1 and CDR2: LNHDA and SQIVND (reference sequence). The CDR3 has 14 amino acids. The complete variable domain, with remaining parts taken from reference TRBV19 and TRBJ2-4, reads DGGITQSPKYLFRKEGQNVTLSCEQNLNHDAMYWYRQDPGQGLRLIYYSQIVNDFQKGDIAEGYSVSREKKESFPLTVTSAQKNPTAFYLCASSIDQGPNIQYFGAGTRLSVL.